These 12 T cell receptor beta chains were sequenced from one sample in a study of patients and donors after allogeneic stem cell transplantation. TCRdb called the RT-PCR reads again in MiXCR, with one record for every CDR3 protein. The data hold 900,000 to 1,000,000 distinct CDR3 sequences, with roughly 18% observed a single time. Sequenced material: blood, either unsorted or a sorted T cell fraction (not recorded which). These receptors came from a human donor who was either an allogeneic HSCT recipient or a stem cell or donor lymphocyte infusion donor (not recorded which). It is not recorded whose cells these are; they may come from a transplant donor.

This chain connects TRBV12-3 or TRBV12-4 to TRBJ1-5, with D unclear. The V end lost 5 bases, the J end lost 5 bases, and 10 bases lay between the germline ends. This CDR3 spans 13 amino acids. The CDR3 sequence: CASSRAGHQPQHF. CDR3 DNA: TGTGCCAGCAGTAGGGCCGGCCATCAGCCCCAGCATTTT.

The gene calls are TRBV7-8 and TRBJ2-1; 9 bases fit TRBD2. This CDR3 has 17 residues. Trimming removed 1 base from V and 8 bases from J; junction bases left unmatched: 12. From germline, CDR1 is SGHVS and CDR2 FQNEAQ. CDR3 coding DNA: TGTGCCAGCAGCTTAGGGGGCGGGAGCGGGAGGTGGGATGAGCAGTTCTTC. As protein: CASSLGGGSGRWDEQFF.

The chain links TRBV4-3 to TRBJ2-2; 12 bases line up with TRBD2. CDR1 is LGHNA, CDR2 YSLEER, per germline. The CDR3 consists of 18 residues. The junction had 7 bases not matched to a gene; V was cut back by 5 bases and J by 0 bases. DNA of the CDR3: TGCGCCAGCAGCGCGCGACTAGCGGGGGCATCGAACACCGGGGAGCTGTTTTTT. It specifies CASSARLAGASNTGELFF.

The DNA for the CDR3 is TGTGCCAGCAGTTTAGAGGTTGTAGGGGACCAGGGACCCCTCCACTTT. Its translation is CASSLEVVGDQGPLHF. This chain joins TRBV12-3 or TRBV12-4 and TRBJ1-6; perhaps TRBD1 as D (5 bases). V lost 1 base and J 12 bases, leaving 19 bases between the germline ends. This CDR3 is built from 16 residues.

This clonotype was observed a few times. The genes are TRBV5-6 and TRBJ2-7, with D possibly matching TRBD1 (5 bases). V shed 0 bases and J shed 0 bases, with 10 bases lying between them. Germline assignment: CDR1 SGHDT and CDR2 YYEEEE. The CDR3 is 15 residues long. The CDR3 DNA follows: TGTGCCAGCAGCTTGGCGTCAGACAGCTCCTACGAGCAGTACTTC. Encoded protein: CASSLASDSSYEQYF.

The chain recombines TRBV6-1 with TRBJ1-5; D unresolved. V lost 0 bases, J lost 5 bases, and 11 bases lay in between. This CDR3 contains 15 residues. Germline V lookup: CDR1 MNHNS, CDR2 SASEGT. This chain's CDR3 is CASSEALGPHQPQHF. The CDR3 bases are TGTGCCAGCAGTGAAGCATTAGGCCCCCATCAGCCCCAGCATTTT.

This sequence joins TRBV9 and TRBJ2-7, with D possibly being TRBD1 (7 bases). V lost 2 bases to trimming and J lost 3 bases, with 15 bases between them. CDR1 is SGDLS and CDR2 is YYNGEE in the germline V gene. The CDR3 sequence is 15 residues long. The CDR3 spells CASSVTGTPYYEQYF. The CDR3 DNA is TGTGCCAGCAGCGTGACAGGGACTCCCTACTACGAGCAGTACTTC. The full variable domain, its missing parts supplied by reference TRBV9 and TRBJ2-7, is DSGVTQTPKHLITATGQRVTLRCSPRSGDLSVYWYQQSLDQGLQFLIQYYNGEERAKGNILERFSAQQFPDLHSELNLSSLELGDSALYFCASSVTGTPYYEQYFGPGTRLTVT.

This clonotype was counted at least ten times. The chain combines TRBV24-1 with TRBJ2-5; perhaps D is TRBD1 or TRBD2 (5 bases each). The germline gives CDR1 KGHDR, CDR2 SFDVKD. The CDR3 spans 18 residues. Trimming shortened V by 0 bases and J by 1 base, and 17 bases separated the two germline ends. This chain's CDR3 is CATSDLLEGSGAQETQYF. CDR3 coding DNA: TGTGCCACCAGTGATTTGCTTGAGGGTTCCGGGGCCCAAGAGACCCAGTACTTC.

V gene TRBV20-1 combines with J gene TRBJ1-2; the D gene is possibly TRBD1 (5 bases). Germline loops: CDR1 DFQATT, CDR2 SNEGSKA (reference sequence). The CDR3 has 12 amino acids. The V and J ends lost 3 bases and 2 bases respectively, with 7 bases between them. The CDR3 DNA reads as TGCAGTGCTAGTGCAGGGAACTATGGCTACACCTTC. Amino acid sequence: CSASAGNYGYTF.

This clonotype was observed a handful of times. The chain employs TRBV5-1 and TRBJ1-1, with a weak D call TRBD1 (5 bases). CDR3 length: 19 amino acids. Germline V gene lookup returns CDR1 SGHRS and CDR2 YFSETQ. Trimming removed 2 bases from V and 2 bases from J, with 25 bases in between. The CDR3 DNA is TGCGCCAGCAGCTTCCACTTACAGGAGGGTAAGGGGCCTAACACTGAAGCTTTCTTT. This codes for CASSFHLQEGKGPNTEAFF.

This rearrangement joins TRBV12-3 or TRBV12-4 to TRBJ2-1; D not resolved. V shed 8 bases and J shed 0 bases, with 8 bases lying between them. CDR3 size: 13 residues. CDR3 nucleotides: TGTGCCAGCGCGACCCTCTCCTACAATGAGCAGTTCTTC. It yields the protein CASATLSYNEQFF.

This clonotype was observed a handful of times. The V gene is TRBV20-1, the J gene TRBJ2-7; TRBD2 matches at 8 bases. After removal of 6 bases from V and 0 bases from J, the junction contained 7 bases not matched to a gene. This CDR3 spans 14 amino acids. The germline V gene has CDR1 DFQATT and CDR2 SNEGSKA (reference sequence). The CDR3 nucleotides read TGCAGTGCAACGAGCGGGAGCACCTCCTACGAGCAGTACTTC. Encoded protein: CSATSGSTSYEQYF.